This TCR beta chain derives from a study of T cell responses to AZD1222 COVID-19 vaccine. Study results and limitations: Two AZD1222 administrations were followed by greater Spike-specific TCR breadth and depth. Only a handful of AZD1222 recipients, five to seven in all, had baseline seropositivity.

Note on this clone: Its antigen is unidentified.

Germline V gene sequence: CDR1 LGHDT, CDR2 YNNKEL (reference sequence). After removal of 4 bases from V and 6 bases from J, the junction contained 9 bases not matched to a gene. The CDR3 totals 16 residues. TCRdb's copy holds only in-frame clones and misses some; the assay was immunoSEQ multiplex PCR. The sample shows 59,000 or so clones, about 86% of them seen only once. The material sequenced was peripheral blood, taken on day 0 of AZD1222 vaccination. The TCR originated in an adult in good health. The chain couples TRBV3-1 (or the pseudogene TRBV3-2) to TRBJ2-3; the match to TRBD2 covers 11 bases. In nucleotides, the CDR3 is TGTGCCAGCAGCCCTTTCCTTAGCGGGGGGGCGGATACGCAGTATTTT. Protein: CASSPFLSGGADTQYF.